This T cell receptor beta chain is from a study of Ad26.COV2.S vaccination and SARS-CoV-2 variants. The germline V and J ends were trimmed by 6 bases and 2 bases, with 13 bases remaining between them. CDR1 and CDR2 from the germline V gene are MDHEN and SYDVKM. The CDR3 extends over 14 amino acids. The method was immunoSEQ multiplex PCR; TCRdb's version includes in-frame clones alone and lacks a portion of them. This table holds roughly 500,000 clones, 75% to 90% found once. Treatment of the sample: 15 to 20 received Ad26.COV2.S at low or high dose, single or two shots; roughly five received placebo; per-sample allocation not given. The investigators took samples on day 63 after the first vaccine or placebo injection. An Ad26 vector expressing Wuhan-strain SARS-CoV-2 spike served as the vaccine.

This material consisted of peripheral blood, taken in a trial of Ad26.COV2.S vaccine versus placebo. The receptor was isolated from a person between 18 and 59 years old who received the Ad26.COV2.S COVID-19 vaccine or a placebo. The rearrangement uses TRBV28 and TRBJ1-2; maybe TRBD1 (5 bases). CDR3: CASSPGSLNYGYTF. In nucleotides, the CDR3 is TGTGCCAGCAGCCCAGGGAGTCTGAACTATGGCTACACCTTC.